This T cell receptor (beta chain) was sequenced for a study of radiation and T cells in renal cell carcinoma. Study-level findings and limits: Pretreatment tumor biopsies were lacking, so baseline clonotypes are unknown.

Sequencing used immunoSEQ multiplex PCR; TCRdb keeps in-frame clones, though not all of them. The table records around 170,000 clones, 88% of them present only once. Of note for this clone: As yet, its antigen is unknown.

The V end was cut by 0 bases, the J end by 7 bases, with 13 bases between. There are 14 residues in the CDR3. Germline loops: CDR1 SGHRS, CDR2 YFSETQ. Time point noted: blood 4 weeks post-SBRT, at nephrectomy. Documented treatment: 15 Gy SBRT to primary tumor, nephrectomy 4 weeks later. Nephrectomy followed 15 Gy stereotactic body radiation by 4 weeks. The patient's renal cell carcinoma had clear cell pathology. The source is a woman between 45 and 60 years old with renal cell carcinoma. Sequenced material: blood, taken from a patient whose treatment included radiotherapy and nephrectomy. The chain is built from TRBV5-1 and TRBJ1-2; D perhaps matches TRBD1 (5 bases). The CDR3 region is CASSLDPGLGGYTF. CDR3 sequence (DNA): TGCGCCAGCAGCTTGGACCCAGGGTTAGGTGGCTACACCTTC.